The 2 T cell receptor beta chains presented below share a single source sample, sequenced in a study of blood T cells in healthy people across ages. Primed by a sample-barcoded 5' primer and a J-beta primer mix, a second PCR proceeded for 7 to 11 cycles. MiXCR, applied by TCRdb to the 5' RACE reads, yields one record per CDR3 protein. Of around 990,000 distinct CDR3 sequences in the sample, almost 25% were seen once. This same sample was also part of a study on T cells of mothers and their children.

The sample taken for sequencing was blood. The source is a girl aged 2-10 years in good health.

The CDR3 here is CSVGDSEYNEQFF. The CDR3 bases are TGCAGCGTTGGGGACAGTGAATACAATGAGCAGTTCTTC. The J gene is TRBJ2-5, the V gene TRBV29-1; TRBD1 aligns across 7 bases. The DNA end favors TRBJ2-1, so the J call may be wrong. This CDR3 region has 13 residues. Looked up from germline, CDR1 is SQVTM and CDR2 is ANQGSEA.

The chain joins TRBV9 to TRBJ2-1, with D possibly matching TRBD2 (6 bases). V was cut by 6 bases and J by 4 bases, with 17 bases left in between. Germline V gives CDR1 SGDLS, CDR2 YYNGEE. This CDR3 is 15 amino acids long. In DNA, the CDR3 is TGTGCCAGCACAGGTAGCGGAGCTCCTTACAATGAGCAGTTCTTC. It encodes CASTGSGAPYNEQFF.